This T cell receptor (beta chain) comes out of a study of CD4 and CD8 cells across lung adenocarcinoma regions. Localized lung adenocarcinoma, a non-small cell lung cancer, affected the donors. TCRdb reprocessed the PCR reads with MiXCR, giving one entry per CDR3 protein. Of 15,000 to 20,000 distinct CDR3 sequences listed, around 56% were seen once; the top ten hold roughly 60%. In its sample, this clonotype is medium-sized. V shed 5 bases and J shed 8 bases, with 19 bases lying between them. The length of the CDR3 is 15 residues. Germline loops: CDR1 SGHVS, CDR2 FNYEAQ. The chain uses TRBV7-6 and TRBJ2-1; no clear D. Sequencing input: CD8+ T cells from the center of a lung tumor. The origin of this receptor is a female donor with lung adenocarcinoma. The CD4 and CD8 labels of this study may be unreliable. The DNA for the CDR3 is TGTGCCAGCAGCCTCGGTGCCAGCCCGCCTTATGAGCAGTTCTTC. This gives the protein CASSLGASPPYEQFF.